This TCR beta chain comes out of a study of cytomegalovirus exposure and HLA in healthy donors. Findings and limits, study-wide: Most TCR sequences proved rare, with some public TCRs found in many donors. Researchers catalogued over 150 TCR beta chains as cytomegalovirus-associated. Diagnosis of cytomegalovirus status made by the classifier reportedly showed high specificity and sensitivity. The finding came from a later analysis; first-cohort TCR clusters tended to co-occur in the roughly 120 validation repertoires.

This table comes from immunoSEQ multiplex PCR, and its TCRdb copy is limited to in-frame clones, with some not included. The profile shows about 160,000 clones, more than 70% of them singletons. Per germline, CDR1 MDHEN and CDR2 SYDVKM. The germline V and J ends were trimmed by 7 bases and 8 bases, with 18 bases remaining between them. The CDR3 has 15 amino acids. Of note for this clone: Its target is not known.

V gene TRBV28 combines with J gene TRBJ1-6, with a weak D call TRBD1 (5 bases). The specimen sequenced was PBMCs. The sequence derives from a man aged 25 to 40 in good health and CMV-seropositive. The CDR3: CASTTPRQLYSPLHF. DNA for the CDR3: TGTGCCAGCACTACCCCCCGACAGCTCTATTCACCCCTCCACTTT.